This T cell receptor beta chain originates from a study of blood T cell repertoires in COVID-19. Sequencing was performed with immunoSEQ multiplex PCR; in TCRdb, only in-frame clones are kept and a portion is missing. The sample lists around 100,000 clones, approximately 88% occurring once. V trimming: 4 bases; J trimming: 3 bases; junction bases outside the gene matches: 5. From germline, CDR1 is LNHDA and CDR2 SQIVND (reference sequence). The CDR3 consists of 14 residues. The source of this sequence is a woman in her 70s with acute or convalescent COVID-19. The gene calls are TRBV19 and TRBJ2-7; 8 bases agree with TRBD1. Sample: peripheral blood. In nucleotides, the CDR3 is TGTGCCAGTAGTAGGGGACAGGCGGACTACGAGCAGTACTTC. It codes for CASSRGQADYEQYF.